The clone carrying this TCR beta chain appeared a single time. Its target is unknown. RNA was isolated and reverse transcribed to cDNA, the sequencing template. Produced via immunoSEQ multiplex PCR; TCRdb's table is partial and in-frame only. The profile shows approximately 9,800 clones, approximately 70% of them singletons. Lesional scalp punch biopsies and peripheral blood came from alopecia areata patients. Deletions cut 2 bases from V and 11 bases from J, with 15 bases between. There are 12 residues in the CDR3. CDR1 and CDR2 (germline): SQVTM, ANQGSEA. The data stem from a study of CD8+ T cells in alopecia areata. Study at large: People stayed on tofacitinib for 6 to 18 months, then stopped the drug for 6 months.

General observations from the study: Normal skin's resident alphabeta T cells are sequenced alongside lesional scalp T cells. Higher clonality was seen in lesional scalp than in normal scalp, especially in alopecia totalis/universalis.

This sequence joins TRBV29-1 and TRBJ2-5; D ambiguous. Sequenced material: skin. This receptor was taken from a human donor with alopecia areata. The CDR3 sequence: CSVEPGWGEQYF. CDR3 sequence (DNA): TGCAGCGTTGAACCAGGTTGGGGTGAGCAGTACTTC.